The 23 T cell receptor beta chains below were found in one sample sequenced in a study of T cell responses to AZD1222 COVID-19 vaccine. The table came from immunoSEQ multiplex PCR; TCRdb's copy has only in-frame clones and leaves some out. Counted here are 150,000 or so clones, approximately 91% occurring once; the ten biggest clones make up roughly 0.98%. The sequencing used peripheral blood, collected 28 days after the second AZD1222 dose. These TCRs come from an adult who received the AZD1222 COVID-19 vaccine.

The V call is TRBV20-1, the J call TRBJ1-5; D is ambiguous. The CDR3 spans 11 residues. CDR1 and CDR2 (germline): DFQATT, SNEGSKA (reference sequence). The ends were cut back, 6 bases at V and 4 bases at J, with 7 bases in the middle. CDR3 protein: CSASQNQPQHF. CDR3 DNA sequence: TGCAGTGCGAGCCAGAATCAGCCCCAGCATTTT.

For the CDR3, the DNA is TGTGCCACCAGTGATGTGGGACAAGAGACCCAGTACTTC. Amino acid sequence: CATSDVGQETQYF. V and J are TRBV24-1 and TRBJ2-5; D gene unclear. The length of the CDR3 is 13 residues. Trimming removed 3 bases from V and 2 bases from J, with 6 bases in between. Germline CDR1 KGHDR, CDR2 SFDVKD.

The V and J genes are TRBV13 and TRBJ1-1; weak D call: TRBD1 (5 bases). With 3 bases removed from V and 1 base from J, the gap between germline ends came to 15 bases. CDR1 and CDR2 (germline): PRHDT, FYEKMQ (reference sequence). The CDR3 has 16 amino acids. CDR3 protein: CASSFSPGRSNTEAFF. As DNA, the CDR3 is TGTGCCAGCAGCTTCTCTCCGGGACGCTCGAACACTGAAGCTTTCTTT.

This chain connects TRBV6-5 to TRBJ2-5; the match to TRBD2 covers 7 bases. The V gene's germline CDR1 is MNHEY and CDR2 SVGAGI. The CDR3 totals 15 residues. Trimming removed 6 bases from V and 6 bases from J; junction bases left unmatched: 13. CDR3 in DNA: TGTGCCAGCAGCCCCTTCGGAGCGGGATTGAAGACCCAGTACTTC. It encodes CASSPFGAGLKTQYF.

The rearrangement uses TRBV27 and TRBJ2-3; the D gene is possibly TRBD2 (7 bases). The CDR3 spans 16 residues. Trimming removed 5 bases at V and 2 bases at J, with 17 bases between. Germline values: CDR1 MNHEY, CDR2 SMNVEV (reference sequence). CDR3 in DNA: TGTGCCAGCAGTCGGGGGCGTAGCGGGCCCACAGATACGCAGTATTTT. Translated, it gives CASSRGRSGPTDTQYF.

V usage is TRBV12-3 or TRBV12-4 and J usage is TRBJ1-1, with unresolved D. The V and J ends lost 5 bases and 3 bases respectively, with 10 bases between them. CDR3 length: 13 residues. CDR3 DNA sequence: TGTGCCAGCAGTCCTTACAGAGACACTGAAGCTTTCTTT. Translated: CASSPYRDTEAFF.

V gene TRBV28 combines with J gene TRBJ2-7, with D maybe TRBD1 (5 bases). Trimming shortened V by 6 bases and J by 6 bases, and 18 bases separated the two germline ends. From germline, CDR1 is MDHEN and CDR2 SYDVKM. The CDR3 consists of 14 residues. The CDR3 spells CASSRRQRRGEQYF. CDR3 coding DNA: TGTGCCAGCAGCCGACGTCAACGTAGGGGCGAGCAGTACTTC.

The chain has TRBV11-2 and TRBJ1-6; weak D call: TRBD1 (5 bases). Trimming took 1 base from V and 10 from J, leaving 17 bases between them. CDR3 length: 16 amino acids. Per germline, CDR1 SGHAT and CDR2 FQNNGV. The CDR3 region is CASSLVPGPIGSPLHF. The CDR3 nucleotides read TGTGCCAGCAGCTTAGTCCCAGGGCCGATAGGATCACCCCTCCACTTT. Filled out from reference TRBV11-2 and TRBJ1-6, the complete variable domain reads EAGVAQSPRYKIIEKRQSVAFWCNPISGHATLYWYQQILGQGPKLLIQFQNNGVVDDSQLPKDRFSAERLKGVDSTLKIQPAKLEDSAVYLCASSLVPGPIGSPLHFGNGTRLTVT.

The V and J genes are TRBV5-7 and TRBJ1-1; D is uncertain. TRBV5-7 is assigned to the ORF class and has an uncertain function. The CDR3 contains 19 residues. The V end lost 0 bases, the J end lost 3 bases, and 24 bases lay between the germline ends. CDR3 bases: TGTGCCAGCAGCTTGGAGTCTTATCGGTCGTTTTTTCCCCACACTGAAGCTTTCTTT. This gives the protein CASSLESYRSFFPHTEAFF.

The CDR3 nucleotides are TGTGCCAGCAGTTTAAACAGGGGTGGTGAAAAACTGTTTTTT. This codes for CASSLNRGGEKLFF. This sequence joins TRBV27 and TRBJ1-4; 7 positions agree with TRBD1. The CDR3 sequence is 14 residues long. Germline V gives CDR1 MNHEY, CDR2 SMNVEV (reference sequence). V was pared by 2 bases and J by 7 bases, with 4 bases of the junction left unmatched.

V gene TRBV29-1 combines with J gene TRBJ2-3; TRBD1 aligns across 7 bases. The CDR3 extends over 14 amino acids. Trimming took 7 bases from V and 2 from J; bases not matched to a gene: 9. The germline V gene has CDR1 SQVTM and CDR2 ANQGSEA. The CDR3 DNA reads TGCAGCGGCGAGACAGGGATAAACACAGATACGCAGTATTTT. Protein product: CSGETGINTDTQYF.

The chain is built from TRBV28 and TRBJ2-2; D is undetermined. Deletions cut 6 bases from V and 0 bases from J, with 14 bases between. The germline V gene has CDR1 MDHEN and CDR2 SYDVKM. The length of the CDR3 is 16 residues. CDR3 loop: CASRPRFRANTGELFF. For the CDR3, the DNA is TGTGCCAGCAGGCCCCGTTTCAGAGCGAACACCGGGGAGCTGTTTTTT.

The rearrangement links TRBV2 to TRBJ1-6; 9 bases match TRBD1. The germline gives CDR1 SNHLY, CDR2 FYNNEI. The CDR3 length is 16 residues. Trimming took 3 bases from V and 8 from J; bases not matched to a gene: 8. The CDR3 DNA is TGTGCCAGCAGTGATATTTTGGACAGGGGATATTCACCCCTCCACTTT. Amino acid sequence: CASSDILDRGYSPLHF.

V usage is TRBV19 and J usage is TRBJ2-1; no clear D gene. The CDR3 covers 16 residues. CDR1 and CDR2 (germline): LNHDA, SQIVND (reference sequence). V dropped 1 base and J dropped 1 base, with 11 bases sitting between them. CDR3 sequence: CASSIVGVGSYNEQFF. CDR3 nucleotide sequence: TGTGCCAGTAGTATAGTTGGAGTTGGGTCCTACAATGAGCAGTTCTTC.

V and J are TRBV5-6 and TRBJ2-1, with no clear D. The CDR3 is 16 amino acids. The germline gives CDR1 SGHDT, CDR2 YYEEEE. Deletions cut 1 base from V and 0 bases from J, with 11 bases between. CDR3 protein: CASSLRLQSSYNEQFF. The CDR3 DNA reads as TGTGCCAGCAGCTTGCGCCTTCAGAGCTCCTACAATGAGCAGTTCTTC.

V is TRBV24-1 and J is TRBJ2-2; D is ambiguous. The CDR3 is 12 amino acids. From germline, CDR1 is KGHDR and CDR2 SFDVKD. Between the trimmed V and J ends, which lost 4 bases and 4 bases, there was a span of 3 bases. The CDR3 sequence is CATSDSTGELFF. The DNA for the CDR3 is TGTGCCACCAGTGACAGCACCGGGGAGCTGTTTTTT.

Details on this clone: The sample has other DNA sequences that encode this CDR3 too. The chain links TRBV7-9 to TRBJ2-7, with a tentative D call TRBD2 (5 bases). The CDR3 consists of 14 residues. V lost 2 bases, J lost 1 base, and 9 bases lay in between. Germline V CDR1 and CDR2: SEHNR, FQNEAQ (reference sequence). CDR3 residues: CASSLQEASYEQYF. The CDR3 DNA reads TGTGCCAGCAGCTTACAGGAGGCTTCCTACGAGCAGTACTTC.

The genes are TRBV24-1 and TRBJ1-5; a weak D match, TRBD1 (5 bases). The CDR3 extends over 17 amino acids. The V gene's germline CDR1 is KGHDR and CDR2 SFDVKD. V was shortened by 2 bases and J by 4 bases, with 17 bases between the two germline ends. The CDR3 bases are TGTGCCACCAGTGATTCCGGGGGGGGACTGCGGAATCAGCCCCAGCATTTT. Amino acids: CATSDSGGGLRNQPQHF.

The CDR3 protein is CASSLAGTGDTEAFF. The CDR3 region has the DNA TGCGCCAGCAGCTTGGCCGGGACGGGGGACACTGAAGCTTTCTTT. This sequence joins TRBV5-1 and TRBJ1-1, with a weak D call TRBD1 (5 bases). The CDR3 has 15 amino acids. Trimming cost V 0 bases and J 3 bases, with 12 bases left between them. From germline, CDR1 is SGHRS and CDR2 YFSETQ.

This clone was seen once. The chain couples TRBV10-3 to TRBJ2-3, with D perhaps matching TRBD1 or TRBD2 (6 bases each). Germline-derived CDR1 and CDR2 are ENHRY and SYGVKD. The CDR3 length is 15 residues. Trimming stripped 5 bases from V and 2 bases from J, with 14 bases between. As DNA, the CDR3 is TGTGCCATCAGTCACAAACGGGGGCACACAGATACGCAGTATTTT. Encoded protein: CAISHKRGHTDTQYF.

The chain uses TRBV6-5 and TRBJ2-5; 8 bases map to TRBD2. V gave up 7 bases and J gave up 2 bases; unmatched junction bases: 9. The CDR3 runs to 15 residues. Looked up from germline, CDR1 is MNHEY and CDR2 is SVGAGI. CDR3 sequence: CASILTGGRQETQYF. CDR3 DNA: TGTGCCAGCATCCTAACGGGGGGGAGACAAGAGACCCAGTACTTC.

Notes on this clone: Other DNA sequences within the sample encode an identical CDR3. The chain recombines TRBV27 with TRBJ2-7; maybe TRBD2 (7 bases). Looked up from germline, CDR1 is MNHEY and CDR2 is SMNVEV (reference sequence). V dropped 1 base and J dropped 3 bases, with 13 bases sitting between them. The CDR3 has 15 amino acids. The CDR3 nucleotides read TGTGCCAGCAGTTTATTGTCAGGGGACTACTACGAGCAGTACTTC. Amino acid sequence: CASSLLSGDYYEQYF.

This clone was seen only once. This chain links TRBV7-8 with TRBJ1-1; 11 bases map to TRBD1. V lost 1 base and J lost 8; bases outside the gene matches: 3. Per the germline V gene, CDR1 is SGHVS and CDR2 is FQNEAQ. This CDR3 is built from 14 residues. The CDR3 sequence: CASSLGGTGGEAFF. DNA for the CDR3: TGTGCCAGCAGCTTAGGAGGGACAGGGGGGGAAGCTTTCTTT.